The 3 T cell receptor beta chains reported below all come from one sample, sequenced in a study of T cell clones after liver transplantation. Data came from immunoSEQ multiplex PCR; TCRdb stores just in-frame clones and leaves some out. The sample has under 60,000 clones; around 70% are singletons. The starting material was CD4+ T cells from blood, obtained at the 22-month timepoint. These receptors were collected from a human patient who received a liver transplant. A subset of T cells may come from the graft donor.

The CDR3 bases are TGCGCCAGCAGCCCCTCCGGGAGGGGTACTTACAATGAGCAGTTCTTC. This encodes CASSPSGRGTYNEQFF. This sequence joins TRBV4-1 and TRBJ2-1, with 8 nucleotides matching TRBD2. With V trimmed by 4 bases and J by 4 bases, 9 bases remained unmatched. Germline-derived CDR1 and CDR2 are MGHRA and YSYEKL. The CDR3 has 16 residues.

The table lists this clone with a count of one. J is TRBJ1-1 and V is TRBV9; 9 bases match TRBD1. The CDR3 runs to 15 residues. V lost 4 bases to trimming and J lost 6 bases; unmatched junction nucleotides: 10. Per the germline V gene, CDR1 is SGDLS and CDR2 is YYNGEE. The CDR3 bases are TGTGCCAGCAGCCGCCCGACAGGGGGGTACCCTGAAGCTTTCTTT. Translation: CASSRPTGGYPEAFF.

V usage is TRBV10-1 and J usage is TRBJ2-3; TRBD2 aligns across 7 bases. The ends lost 9 bases at V and 3 bases at J; junction bases unmatched: 12. This CDR3 spans 15 amino acids. Germline V lookup: CDR1 WNHNN, CDR2 SYGVQD (reference sequence). This CDR3 reads CARAVGGGFTDTQYF. CDR3 sequence (DNA): TGCGCCAGAGCCGTGGGCGGGGGTTTTACAGATACGCAGTATTTT.